The 9 T cell receptor beta chains given below trace back to one sample, sequenced in a study of cytomegalovirus exposure and HLA in healthy donors. PCR employed 60 Vbeta and 13 Jbeta primers. Data came from immunoSEQ multiplex PCR; TCRdb stores just in-frame clones and leaves some out. The sample is made up of around 36,000 clones, and the top ten hold 3% to 4% of it. Specimen: PBMCs. The receptors derive from a woman aged 30 to 39 in good health and CMV-seropositive.

The rearrangement joins TRBV2 to TRBJ1-2; D possibly corresponds to TRBD1 (6 bases). The CDR3 consists of 15 residues. V was shortened by 5 bases and J by 1 base, with 14 bases between the two germline ends. Germline CDR1 SNHLY, CDR2 FYNNEI. The CDR3 DNA reads as TGTGCCAGCAGTACCGGAGGACAGATTAACTATGGCTACACCTTC. It specifies CASSTGGQINYGYTF.

Remarks on this clone: At one of its ends the junction is not consistent with the germline gene, which may arise from a read error. The same CDR3 arises from other DNA sequences in this sample as well. V usage is TRBV5-6 and J usage is TRBJ2-5; D perhaps matches TRBD2 (6 bases). The CDR3 extends over 15 amino acids. Germline lookup yields CDR1 SGHDT and CDR2 YYEEEE. The CDR3 nucleotides read TGCGCCAGCAGCTTGGCACTAGCCCGGGAAGAGACCCAGTACTTC. Residues: CASSLALAREETQYF.

The chain carries TRBV11-2 and TRBJ2-6, with a possible D match to TRBD2 (5 bases). Trimming removed 2 bases from V and 9 bases from J, with 11 bases in between. From germline, CDR1 is SGHAT and CDR2 FQNNGV. CDR3 length: 14 residues. The CDR3 here is CASSLSDFHNVLTF. CDR3 nucleotide sequence: TGTGCCAGCAGCTTATCGGACTTCCACAACGTCCTGACTTTC.

The V and J genes are TRBV6-1 and TRBJ2-5, with TRBD1 as a possible D gene (6 bases). The J call could be wrong; TRBJ2-7 is a better fit for the DNA end. The CDR3 runs to 14 residues. Germline assignment: CDR1 MNHNS and CDR2 SASEGT. In nucleotides, the CDR3 is TGTGCCAGCAGGATCGAACTACAGGGCCACGAGCAGTACTTC. Translation gives CASRIELQGHEQYF.

The gene calls are TRBV28 and TRBJ2-7, with TRBD1 as a possible D gene (5 bases). The germline CDR1 and CDR2 sequences are MDHEN and SYDVKM. V lost 4 bases to trimming and J lost 0 bases, with 16 bases between them. This CDR3 region has 16 residues. In DNA form, the CDR3 reads TGTGCCAGCAGTTATACCCTGAGACAGAGCTCCTACGAGCAGTACTTC. This sequence encodes CASSYTLRQSSYEQYF. The full variable domain, completed using reference TRBV28 and TRBJ2-7, is DVKVTQSSRYLVKRTGEKVFLECVQDMDHENMFWYRQDPGLGLRLIYFSYDVKMKEKGDIPEGYSVSREKKERFSLILESASTNQTSMYLCASSYTLRQSSYEQYFGPGTRLTVT.

The chain uses TRBV10-3 and TRBJ1-5, with 10 positions matching TRBD1. The CDR3 extends over 15 amino acids. J lost 7 bases, V lost 2 bases, and 5 bases had no gene match. Germline CDR1 and CDR2: ENHRY and SYGVKD. CDR3 DNA sequence: TGTGCCATCAGTGAGGGGGACAGGGGCATCCAGCCCCAGCATTTT. It codes for CAISEGDRGIQPQHF.

The rearrangement joins TRBV6-5 to TRBJ1-2; unclear D gene. Germline V CDR1 and CDR2: MNHEY, SVGAGI. The CDR3 has 12 residues. Trimming left V 4 bases short and J 5 bases short, with 8 bases between. This CDR3 is CASSLRGYGYTF. In nucleotides, the CDR3 is TGTGCCAGCAGTTTACGGGGTTATGGCTACACCTTC.

This chain connects TRBV19 to TRBJ1-5, with TRBD1 matching 8 bases. Germline CDR1 is LNHDA and CDR2 is SQIVND (reference sequence). CDR3 size: 14 residues. Trimming took 5 bases from V and 6 from J; bases not matched to a gene: 6. CDR3 coding DNA: TGTGCCAGTAGTCCTGGGGACAGGTCTCAGCCCCAGCATTTT. Translating gives CASSPGDRSQPQHF.

This chain uses TRBV4-2 with TRBJ2-3; 10 bases agree with TRBD2. V was clipped by 1 base and J by 5 bases; unmatched bases: 3. In germline, CDR1 is LGHNA, CDR2 YNFKEQ. The CDR3 loop spans 15 amino acids. CDR3 in amino acids: CASSQGSGGVDTQYF. CDR3 DNA: TGTGCCAGCAGCCAAGGGAGCGGGGGGGTAGATACGCAGTATTTT.